This is a list of T cell receptor beta chains from one sample in a study of blood T cell repertoires in COVID-19. Repertoires were generated with immunoSEQ multiplex PCR, while TCRdb's copy carries only in-frame clones and drops some. The table has over 200,000 clones, around 90% seen once. Sequenced: peripheral blood. The source of these receptors is a human donor in a cohort sampled during active COVID-19. CDR3s include the opening cysteine and the closing phenylalanine or tryptophan. Fields, in order: V gene, clone size, J gene, D gene, CDR3 protein, CDR3 DNA. The D gene is left open where the match is weak. Size tells how often a clone was seen (once, few, many) or the class of an expanded clone, and some rows leave it out.

V gene: TRBV6-2/TRBV6-3
clone size: .
J gene: TRBJ2-7
D gene: TRBD1
CDR3 protein: CASSFGQVTYEQYF
CDR3 DNA: TGTGCCAGCAGTTTTGGACAGGTAACCTACGAGCAGTACTTC

V gene: TRBV6-4
clone size: .
J gene: TRBJ2-3
D gene: TRBD2
CDR3 protein: CASSDSSGRTDTQYF
CDR3 DNA: TGTGCCAGCAGTGACTCTAGCGGGCGCACAGATACGCAGTATTTT

V gene: TRBV28
clone size: .
J gene: TRBJ1-4
D gene: TRBD1
CDR3 protein: CASRYLDRDEKLFF
CDR3 DNA: TGTGCCAGCAGGTATCTGGACAGGGATGAAAAACTGTTTTTT

V gene: TRBV30
clone size: once
J gene: TRBJ1-2
D gene: TRBD1
CDR3 protein: CAWEGTGYGYTF
CDR3 DNA: TGTGCCTGGGAGGGGACAGGCTATGGCTACACCTTC

V gene: TRBV5-6
clone size: .
J gene: TRBJ2-7
D gene: TRBD1
CDR3 protein: CASSLLGQGDEQYF
CDR3 DNA: TGTGCCAGCAGCTTATTAGGACAGGGTGACGAGCAGTACTTC

V gene: TRBV4-3
clone size: .
J gene: TRBJ1-1
D gene: .
CDR3 protein: CASSQDLVRDWATEAFF
CDR3 DNA: TGCGCCAGCAGCCAAGATCTTGTCAGGGATTGGGCCACTGAAGCTTTCTTT

V gene: TRBV4-1
clone size: once
J gene: TRBJ2-1
D gene: .
CDR3 protein: CASSQVILASNEQFF
CDR3 DNA: TGCGCCAGCAGCCAAGTCATCCTAGCGAGCAATGAGCAGTTCTTC

V gene: TRBV19
clone size: .
J gene: TRBJ2-1
D gene: .
CDR3 protein: CASSMRGYNEQFF
CDR3 DNA: TGTGCCAGTAGTATGCGGGGCTACAATGAGCAGTTCTTC

V gene: TRBV9
clone size: .
J gene: TRBJ1-4
D gene: .
CDR3 protein: CASSVHREGVKLFF
CDR3 DNA: TGTGCCAGCAGCGTGCACAGGGAAGGGGTAAAACTGTTTTTT

V gene: TRBV5-4
clone size: .
J gene: TRBJ1-1
D gene: .
CDR3 protein: CASSLDSTSNTEAFF
CDR3 DNA: TGTGCCAGCAGCTTGGATTCAACATCGAACACTGAAGCTTTCTTT

V gene: TRBV27
clone size: .
J gene: TRBJ2-7
D gene: .
CDR3 protein: CASSRVSAYEQYF
CDR3 DNA: TGTGCCAGCAGCAGGGTCTCCGCCTACGAGCAGTACTTC

V gene: TRBV5-1
clone size: .
J gene: TRBJ1-2
D gene: .
CDR3 protein: CASSLDPGGYTF
CDR3 DNA: TGCGCCAGCAGCTTGGATCCAGGTGGCTACACCTTC

V gene: TRBV6-2/TRBV6-3
clone size: .
J gene: TRBJ2-7
D gene: TRBD1
CDR3 protein: CASSRQGPREQYF
CDR3 DNA: TGTGCCAGCAGTCGACAGGGCCCCCGCGAGCAGTACTTC

V gene: TRBV3-1/TRBV3-2
clone size: .
J gene: TRBJ1-1
D gene: .
CDR3 protein: CASSSRRSLGHTEAFF
CDR3 DNA: TGTGCCAGCAGCTCAAGAAGGTCATTGGGGCACACTGAAGCTTTCTTT

V gene: TRBV18
clone size: .
J gene: TRBJ1-1
D gene: .
CDR3 protein: CASSPGGESNTEAFF
CDR3 DNA: TGTGCCAGCTCACCGGGGGGGGAGTCGAACACTGAAGCTTTCTTT

V gene: TRBV27
clone size: .
J gene: TRBJ2-7
D gene: .
CDR3 protein: CASSSPSYEQYF
CDR3 DNA: TGTGCCAGCAGTTCCCCGAGTTACGAGCAGTACTTC

V gene: TRBV6-5
clone size: .
J gene: TRBJ2-7
D gene: .
CDR3 protein: CASRGGTTSPYEQYF
CDR3 DNA: TGTGCCAGCAGAGGAGGGACGACTTCACCCTACGAGCAGTACTTC

V gene: TRBV15
clone size: .
J gene: TRBJ1-1
D gene: .
CDR3 protein: CATSRDNVEAFF
CDR3 DNA: TGTGCCACCAGCAGAGATAATGTCGAAGCTTTCTTT

V gene: TRBV19
clone size: .
J gene: TRBJ2-7
D gene: TRBD2
CDR3 protein: CASSIPLTSGYEQYF
CDR3 DNA: TGTGCCAGTAGTATTCCCTTGACTAGCGGGTACGAGCAGTACTTC

V gene: TRBV11-3
clone size: .
J gene: TRBJ2-7
D gene: TRBD1
CDR3 protein: CASSPRDRGSGEQYF
CDR3 DNA: TGTGCCAGCAGCCCCCGGGACAGGGGGTCAGGCGAGCAGTACTTC

V gene: TRBV20-1
clone size: .
J gene: TRBJ1-2
D gene: .
CDR3 protein: CSASPREGGGYTF
CDR3 DNA: TGCAGTGCTAGTCCCAGGGAGGGTGGAGGCTACACCTTC

V gene: TRBV19
clone size: .
J gene: TRBJ1-2
D gene: .
CDR3 protein: CASNPGENGYTF
CDR3 DNA: TGTGCCAGTAATCCGGGGGAGAATGGCTACACCTTC

V gene: TRBV7-9
clone size: .
J gene: TRBJ2-1
D gene: TRBD1
CDR3 protein: CASNSGGYNEQFF
CDR3 DNA: TGTGCCAGCAACTCAGGGGGCTACAATGAGCAGTTCTTC

V gene: TRBV6-5
clone size: .
J gene: TRBJ2-7
D gene: TRBD2
CDR3 protein: CASRGTSGVYEQYF
CDR3 DNA: TGTGCCAGCAGAGGGACTAGCGGAGTCTACGAGCAGTACTTC

V gene: TRBV4-3
clone size: .
J gene: TRBJ1-1
D gene: .
CDR3 protein: CASSQDPGETEAFF
CDR3 DNA: TGCGCCAGCAGCCAAGATCCAGGGGAGACTGAAGCTTTCTTT

V gene: TRBV7-6
clone size: .
J gene: TRBJ2-7
D gene: .
CDR3 protein: CASSQNQGYEQYF
CDR3 DNA: TGTGCCAGCAGCCAAAACCAGGGGTACGAGCAGTACTTC

V gene: TRBV5-4
clone size: once
J gene: TRBJ2-7
D gene: .
CDR3 protein: CASSLNPGKDEQYF
CDR3 DNA: TGTGCCAGCAGCTTAAACCCGGGTAAGGACGAGCAGTACTTC

V gene: TRBV14
clone size: once
J gene: TRBJ2-5
D gene: .
CDR3 protein: CASSQVRETQYF
CDR3 DNA: TGTGCCAGCAGCCAAGTACGGGAGACCCAGTACTTC

V gene: TRBV7-6
clone size: .
J gene: TRBJ1-2
D gene: TRBD1
CDR3 protein: CASSLQDRGNYGYTF
CDR3 DNA: TGTGCCAGCAGCTTACAGGACAGGGGAAACTATGGCTACACCTTC

V gene: TRBV7-9
clone size: .
J gene: TRBJ1-2
D gene: .
CDR3 protein: CASSEKGTERANYGYTF
CDR3 DNA: TGTGCCAGCAGCGAAAAAGGCACAGAGAGGGCTAACTATGGCTACACCTTC

V gene: TRBV19
clone size: .
J gene: TRBJ1-1
D gene: .
CDR3 protein: CASSISGQNTEAFF
CDR3 DNA: TGTGCCAGTAGTATATCGGGACAGAACACTGAAGCTTTCTTT

V gene: TRBV6-2/TRBV6-3
clone size: .
J gene: TRBJ1-5
D gene: .
CDR3 protein: CASSLDFNQPQHF
CDR3 DNA: TGTGCCAGCAGTTTAGACTTCAATCAGCCCCAGCATTTT

V gene: TRBV6-6
clone size: .
J gene: TRBJ2-7
D gene: .
CDR3 protein: CASSYSPKSSYEQYF
CDR3 DNA: TGTGCCAGCAGTTACTCCCCCAAGAGCTCCTACGAGCAGTACTTC

V gene: TRBV5-5
clone size: .
J gene: TRBJ1-4
D gene: .
CDR3 protein: CASSLVAATNEKLFF
CDR3 DNA: TGTGCCAGCAGCTTGGTTGCAGCAACTAATGAAAAACTGTTTTTT

V gene: TRBV2
clone size: .
J gene: TRBJ1-2
D gene: .
CDR3 protein: CASRGEDYGYTF
CDR3 DNA: TGTGCCAGCCGAGGCGAGGACTATGGCTACACCTTC

V gene: TRBV19
clone size: .
J gene: TRBJ2-7
D gene: .
CDR3 protein: CASSMDFSYEQYF
CDR3 DNA: TGTGCCAGTAGTATGGACTTCTCCTACGAGCAGTACTTC

V gene: TRBV29-1
clone size: .
J gene: TRBJ1-1
D gene: .
CDR3 protein: CSVAGGGSEAFF
CDR3 DNA: TGCAGCGTTGCTGGGGGGGGATCTGAAGCTTTCTTT

V gene: TRBV7-2
clone size: .
J gene: TRBJ2-7
D gene: TRBD2
CDR3 protein: CASSPSPGTIYEQYF
CDR3 DNA: TGTGCCAGCAGCCCTAGCCCCGGGACTATCTACGAGCAGTACTTC

V gene: TRBV6-2/TRBV6-3
clone size: .
J gene: TRBJ2-1
D gene: TRBD1
CDR3 protein: CASSFPSGTGDYEQFF
CDR3 DNA: TGTGCCAGCAGTTTCCCTTCCGGGACAGGGGACTATGAGCAGTTCTTC

V gene: TRBV15
clone size: .
J gene: TRBJ1-1
D gene: .
CDR3 protein: CATSSLGGNTEAFF
CDR3 DNA: TGTGCCACCAGCTCATTAGGGGGGAACACTGAAGCTTTCTTT